The T cell receptor (beta chain) under discussion was sequenced for a study of blood T cell repertoires in COVID-19. There are 13 residues in the CDR3. Trimming pared 2 bases from V and 6 bases from J, leaving 10 bases between. Assay: immunoSEQ multiplex PCR; the TCRdb copy retains only in-frame clones and omits some. The top ten clones hold more than 1.2% of a sample with over 250,000 clones, about 88% of them seen once. Material for sequencing was peripheral blood. The sequence derives from a human donor with COVID-19, enrolled during active disease. The donor label of this sample is uncertain. The rearrangement joins TRBV12-3 or TRBV12-4 to TRBJ1-1; D is unclear. The CDR3 here is CASSLSEDAEAFF. In DNA, the CDR3 is TGTGCCAGCAGTTTATCGGAGGACGCTGAAGCTTTCTTT.